A selection of T cell receptor beta chains follows, all from one sample in a study of blood T cell repertoires in COVID-19. Here immunoSEQ multiplex PCR was the method, and the copy in TCRdb shows in-frame clones only, minus some. The repertoire consists of 85,000 to 90,000 clones, with approximately 79% occurring once and the leading ten covering more than 15%. Sequencing input: peripheral blood. These receptors were collected from an elderly woman with active or convalescent COVID-19. The conserved cysteine and the conserved F or W are not part of the CDR3 here.

v_call,cdr3_aa
TRBV5-1,ASSLGDRGMNTEAF
TRBV3-1/TRBV3-2,ASSQTGLDSPLH
TRBV28,ASNSGTGSSWSYNSPLH
TRBV5-5,ASSLGGPKNEQF
TRBV6-2/TRBV6-3,ASSNTGGNQPQH
TRBV18,ASSPPASRNTGELF
TRBV7-2,ASSTFIAARETQY
TRBV18,ASSPTSAGGNQPQH
TRBV11-1,ASSFAGQGYGYT
TRBV10-3,AISETSGGPDTQY
TRBV7-9,ASSSLEAYEQY
TRBV14,ASSQRGSYEQY
TRBV10-3,AISADEKLF
TRBV5-1,ASSLELETGELF
TRBV6-5,ASSYLETQY
TRBV30,AWNRDRSSYEQY
TRBV18,ASSPGSLDSYEQY
TRBV27,ASSPGTSGRAGYNEQF
TRBV5-5,ASSLGLAGHYEQY
TRBV2,ASFGQLNSPLH
TRBV5-1,ASSLGGLADYNEQF
TRBV9,ASSKRQGAPRGTEAF
TRBV2,ASRAPGQGAGEQY
TRBV7-9,ASSLEGTGGSSYGYT
TRBV4-2,ASSQDLVSLGELF
TRBV10-3,AIKERGGNTIY
TRBV29-1,SVREDTSTDTQY
TRBV30,AWGPTGGGGGYT
TRBV2,ASAKQGAGQPQH
TRBV9,ASSPGGIQY
TRBV5-1,ASSFRDFDTQY
TRBV18,ASSPLPSGGETQY
TRBV5-8,ASSLAWAENTEAF
TRBV6-5,ASSTGSYSNQPQH
TRBV30,AWSVLSNEQY
TRBV27,ASSLSPGVDSPLH
TRBV4-2,ASSQEQGRGNSPLH
TRBV4-1,ASSQDRTSGGIGDTGELF
TRBV11-3,ASSGAYTEAF
TRBV18,ASSPDTAINGYT